The T cell receptor beta chain described here comes from a study of blood T cell repertoires in COVID-19. Study background: Collection of acute and convalescent COVID-19 samples took place in the United States, Italy and Spain. PBMCs, B-cell-depleted T cells, or T cells provided the cDNA or gDNA that made up the material.

As processed by the authors: Counts of nucleated cells, estimated from reference gene primer amplification, were obtained. The data were produced by immunoSEQ multiplex PCR, yet TCRdb's version contains in-frame clones alone and is incomplete. V and J calls and clone size are given by that table; D and trimming were obtained from the DNA. Here the sample spans around 150,000 clones, roughly 87% being singletons. Trimming removed 5 bases from V and 0 bases from J, with 10 bases in between. This CDR3 has 14 amino acids. Germline CDR1 is MNHEY and CDR2 is SVGAGI. V is TRBV6-5 and J is TRBJ1-1, with D hard to call. The receptor was isolated from a woman aged 55-69 years who had recovered from COVID-19. Sequenced sample: peripheral blood. As DNA, the CDR3 is TGTGCCAGCAGTCTCCACAACATGAACACTGAAGCTTTCTTT. Protein sequence: CASSLHNMNTEAFF.